The entry below gives a single T cell receptor beta chain sequence along with its context. CDR1 is ENHRY, CDR2 SYGVKD, per germline. The CDR3 is 15 residues long. V lost 1 base and J lost 8, with 14 bases in between. TCRdb's table, derived via immunoSEQ multiplex PCR, lists solely in-frame clones and lacks some. Counted here are approximately 90,000 clones, 91% occurring once; the ten biggest clones make up 1.5% to 2%. This record comes from a study of OX40 agonist ivuxolimab in advanced cancers. This TCR derives from an adult with an advanced solid tumor such as melanoma, head and neck, liver or kidney cancer. The sequencing used CD4+ or CD8+ T cells sorted from blood, collected in a trial of the OX40 agonist ivuxolimab. The chain is built from TRBV10-3 and TRBJ2-2; D uncertain. The CDR3 spells CAISEWLVASGELFF. In DNA form, the CDR3 reads TGTGCCATCAGTGAGTGGCTAGTAGCAAGTGGGGAGCTGTTTTTT.